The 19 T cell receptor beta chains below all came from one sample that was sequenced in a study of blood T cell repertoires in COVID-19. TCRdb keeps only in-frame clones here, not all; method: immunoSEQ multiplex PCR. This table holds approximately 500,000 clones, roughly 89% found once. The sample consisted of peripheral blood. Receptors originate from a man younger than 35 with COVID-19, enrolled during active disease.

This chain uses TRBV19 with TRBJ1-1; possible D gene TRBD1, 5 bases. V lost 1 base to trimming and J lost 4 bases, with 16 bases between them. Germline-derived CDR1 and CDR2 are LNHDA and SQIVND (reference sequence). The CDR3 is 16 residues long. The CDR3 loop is CASSIAGRGSGTEAFF. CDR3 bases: TGTGCCAGTAGTATAGCGGGGAGGGGTTCCGGCACTGAAGCTTTCTTT.

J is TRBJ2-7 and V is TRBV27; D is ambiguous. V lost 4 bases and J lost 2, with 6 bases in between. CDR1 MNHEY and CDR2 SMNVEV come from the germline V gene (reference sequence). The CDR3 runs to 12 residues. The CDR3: CASSSRTYEQYF. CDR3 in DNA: TGTGCCAGCAGTTCTAGGACCTACGAGCAGTACTTC.

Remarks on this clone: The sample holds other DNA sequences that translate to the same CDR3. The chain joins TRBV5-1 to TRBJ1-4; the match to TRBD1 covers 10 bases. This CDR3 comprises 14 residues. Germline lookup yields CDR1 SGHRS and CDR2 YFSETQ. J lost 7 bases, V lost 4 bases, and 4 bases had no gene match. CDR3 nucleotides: TGCGCCAGCAGCCTCGGGACAGGGGTTGAAAAACTGTTTTTT. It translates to CASSLGTGVEKLFF.

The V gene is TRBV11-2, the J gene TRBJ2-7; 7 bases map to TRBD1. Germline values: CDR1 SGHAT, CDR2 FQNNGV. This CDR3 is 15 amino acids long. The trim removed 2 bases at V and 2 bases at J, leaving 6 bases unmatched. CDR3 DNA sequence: TGTGCCAGCAGCTTAATCGAGACAGGGCCCTACGAGCAGTACTTC. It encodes CASSLIETGPYEQYF.

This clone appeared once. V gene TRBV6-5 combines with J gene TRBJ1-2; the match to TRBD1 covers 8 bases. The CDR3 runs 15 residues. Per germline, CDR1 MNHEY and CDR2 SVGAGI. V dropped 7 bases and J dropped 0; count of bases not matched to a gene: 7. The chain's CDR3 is CASTWTGTPNYGYTF. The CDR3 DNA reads TGTGCCAGCACCTGGACAGGGACCCCTAACTATGGCTACACCTTC.

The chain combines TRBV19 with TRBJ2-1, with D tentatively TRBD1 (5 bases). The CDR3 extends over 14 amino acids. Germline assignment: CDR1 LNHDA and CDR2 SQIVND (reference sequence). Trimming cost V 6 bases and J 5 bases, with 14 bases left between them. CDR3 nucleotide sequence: TGTGCCAGTAGACCGCCTGGGGCCGACAATGAGCAGTTCTTC. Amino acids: CASRPPGADNEQFF.

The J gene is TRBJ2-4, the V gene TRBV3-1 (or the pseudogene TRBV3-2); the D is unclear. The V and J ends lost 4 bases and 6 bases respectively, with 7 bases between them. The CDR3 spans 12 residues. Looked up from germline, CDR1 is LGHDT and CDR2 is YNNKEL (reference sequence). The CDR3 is CASSPPGNIQYF. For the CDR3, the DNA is TGTGCCAGCAGCCCCCCGGGAAACATTCAGTACTTC.

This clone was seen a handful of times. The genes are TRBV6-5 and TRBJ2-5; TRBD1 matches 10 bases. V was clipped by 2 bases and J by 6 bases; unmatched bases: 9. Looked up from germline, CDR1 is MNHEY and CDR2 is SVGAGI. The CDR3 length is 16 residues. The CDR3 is CASSYDGTGVVKTQYF. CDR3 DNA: TGTGCCAGCAGTTACGATGGGACAGGGGTTGTAAAGACCCAGTACTTC.

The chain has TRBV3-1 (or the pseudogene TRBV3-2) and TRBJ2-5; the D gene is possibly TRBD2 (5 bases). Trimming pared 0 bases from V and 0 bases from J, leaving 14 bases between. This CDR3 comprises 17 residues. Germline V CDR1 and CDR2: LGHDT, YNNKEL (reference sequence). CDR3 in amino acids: CASSQDLPGGYQETQYF. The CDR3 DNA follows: TGTGCCAGCAGCCAAGATCTTCCCGGCGGGTACCAAGAGACCCAGTACTTC.

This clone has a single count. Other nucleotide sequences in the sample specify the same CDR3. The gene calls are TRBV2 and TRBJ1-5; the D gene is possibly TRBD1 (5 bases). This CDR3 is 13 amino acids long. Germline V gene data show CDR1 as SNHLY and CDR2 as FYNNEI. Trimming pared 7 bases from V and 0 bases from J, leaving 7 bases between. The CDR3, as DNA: TGTGCCAGCAAAGGGGATAGCAATCAGCCCCAGCATTTT. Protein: CASKGDSNQPQHF.

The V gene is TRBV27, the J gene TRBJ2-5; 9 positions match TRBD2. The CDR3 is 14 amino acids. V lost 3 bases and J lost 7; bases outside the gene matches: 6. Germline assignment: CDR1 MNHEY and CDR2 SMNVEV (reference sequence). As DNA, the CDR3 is TGTGCCAGCAGTTTTCTGGCGGGGGGGCGGACCCAGTACTTC. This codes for CASSFLAGGRTQYF.

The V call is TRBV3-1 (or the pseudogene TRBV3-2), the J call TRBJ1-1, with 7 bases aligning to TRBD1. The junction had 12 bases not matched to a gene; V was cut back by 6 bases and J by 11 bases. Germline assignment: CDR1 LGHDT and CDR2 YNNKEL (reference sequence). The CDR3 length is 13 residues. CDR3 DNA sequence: TGTGCCAGCAGTACCGGGACAGCTGGGACGGCTTTCTTT. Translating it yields CASSTGTAGTAFF.

CDR3 loop: CASSKRNGNTIYF. The CDR3 nucleotides are TGTGCCAGCAGCAAACGTAATGGAAACACCATATATTTT. This rearrangement joins TRBV21-1 to TRBJ1-3. TRBV21-1 is reported as a pseudogene. CDR3 length: 13 residues.

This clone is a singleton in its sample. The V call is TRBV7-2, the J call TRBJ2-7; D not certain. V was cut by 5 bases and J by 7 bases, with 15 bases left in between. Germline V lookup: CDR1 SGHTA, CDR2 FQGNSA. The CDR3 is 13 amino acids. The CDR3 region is CASSPRVALEQYF. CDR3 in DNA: TGTGCCAGCAGCCCCCGGGTGGCGCTGGAGCAGTACTTC.

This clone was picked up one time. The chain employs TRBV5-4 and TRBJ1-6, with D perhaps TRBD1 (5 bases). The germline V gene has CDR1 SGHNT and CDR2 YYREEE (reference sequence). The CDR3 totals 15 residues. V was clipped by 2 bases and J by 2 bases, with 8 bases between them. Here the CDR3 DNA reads TGTGCCAGCAGCTTACAGGACCCCTATAATTCACCCCTCCACTTT. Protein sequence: CASSLQDPYNSPLHF.

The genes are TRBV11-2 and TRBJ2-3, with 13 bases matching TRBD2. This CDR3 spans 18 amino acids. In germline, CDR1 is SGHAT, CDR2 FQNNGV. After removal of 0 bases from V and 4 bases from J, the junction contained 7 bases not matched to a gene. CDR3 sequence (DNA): TGTGCCAGCAGCTTAGAAGGGGGGACTAGCGGGATCGCAGATACGCAGTATTTT. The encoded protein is CASSLEGGTSGIADTQYF. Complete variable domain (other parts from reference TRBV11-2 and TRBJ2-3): EAGVAQSPRYKIIEKRQSVAFWCNPISGHATLYWYQQILGQGPKLLIQFQNNGVVDDSQLPKDRFSAERLKGVDSTLKIQPAKLEDSAVYLCASSLEGGTSGIADTQYFGPGTRLTVL.

The CDR3 sequence is CAISEAWEQGSEAFF. DNA for the CDR3: TGTGCCATCAGTGAGGCGTGGGAACAGGGCTCTGAAGCTTTCTTT. This chain joins TRBV10-3 and TRBJ1-1; weak D call: TRBD1 (6 bases). Germline V gives CDR1 ENHRY, CDR2 SYGVKD. The CDR3 runs 15 residues. Trimming cost V 2 bases and J 6 bases, with 16 bases left between them.

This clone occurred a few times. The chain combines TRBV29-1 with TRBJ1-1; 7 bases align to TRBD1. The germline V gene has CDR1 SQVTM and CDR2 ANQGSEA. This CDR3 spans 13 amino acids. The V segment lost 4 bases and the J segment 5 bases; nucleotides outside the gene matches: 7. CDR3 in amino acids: CSVAAGGLTEAFF. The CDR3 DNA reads TGCAGCGTTGCGGCAGGGGGTTTGACTGAAGCTTTCTTT. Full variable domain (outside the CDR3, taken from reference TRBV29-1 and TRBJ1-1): SAVISQKPSRDICQRGTSLTIQCQVDSQVTMMFWYRQQPGQSLTLIATANQGSEATYESGFVIDKFPISRPNLTFSTLTVSNMSPEDSSIYLCSVAAGGLTEAFFGQGTRLTVV.

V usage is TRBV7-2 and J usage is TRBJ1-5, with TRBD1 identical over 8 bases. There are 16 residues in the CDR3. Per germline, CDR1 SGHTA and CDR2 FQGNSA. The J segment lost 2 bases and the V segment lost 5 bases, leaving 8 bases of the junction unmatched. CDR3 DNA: TGTGCCAGCAGCACCCAAGCGGGACAGGGCAATCAGCCCCAGCATTTT. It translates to CASSTQAGQGNQPQHF.